The 22 T cell receptor beta chains below all came from one sample that was sequenced in a study of blood T cell repertoires in COVID-19. The table came from immunoSEQ multiplex PCR; TCRdb's copy has only in-frame clones and leaves some out. Of fewer than 500,000 clones in the sample, 80% to 90% were seen once. Input material: PBMCs or T cells enriched from blood (not recorded which). The receptor set was obtained from a man younger than 45 who had recovered from COVID-19.

This clone was seen a single time. This chain's CDR3 is CASSMVGQGTYGYTF. CDR3 DNA: TGTGCCAGTAGTATGGTAGGACAGGGAACCTATGGCTACACCTTC. The chain joins TRBV19 to TRBJ1-2; 8 bases are a match to TRBD1. This CDR3 has 15 amino acids. The germline gives CDR1 LNHDA, CDR2 SQIVND (reference sequence). Losses at the gene ends were 3 bases for V and 4 bases for J; bases not matched to a gene: 7.

V is TRBV4-1 and J is TRBJ2-2, with 11 bases lining up with TRBD2. Per germline, CDR1 MGHRA and CDR2 YSYEKL. The length of the CDR3 is 17 residues. With 3 bases clipped from V and 5 bases from J, the junction kept 8 bases outside the gene matches. In nucleotides, the CDR3 is TGCGCCAGCAGCCAGGCTCCGGGACTAGCGGAGACCGGGGAGCTGTTTTTT. It codes for CASSQAPGLAETGELFF.

V gene TRBV14 combines with J gene TRBJ1-1, with D possibly matching TRBD1 (5 bases). This CDR3 contains 15 residues. Germline CDR1 and CDR2: SGHDN and FVKESK. V lost 3 bases and J lost 0, with 11 bases in between. In DNA, the CDR3 is TGTGCCAGCAGCCATGATAACAGGATGAACACTGAAGCTTTCTTT. Translation gives CASSHDNRMNTEAFF.

The chain couples TRBV29-1 to TRBJ2-7; 7 nucleotides align to TRBD1. CDR1 is SQVTM and CDR2 is ANQGSEA in the germline V gene. V shed 2 bases and J 8 bases; nucleotides not matched to a gene: 6. This CDR3 has 12 residues. CDR3 DNA sequence: TGCAGCGTTGAACTACAGGGGAACAAGCAGTACTTC. Translating it yields CSVELQGNKQYF.

This clone was seen many times. This sequence joins TRBV15 and TRBJ2-3, with 8 bases that match TRBD1. Unmatched junction bases numbered 7, after V lost 0 bases and J lost 2 bases. Germline loops: CDR1 LNHNV, CDR2 YYDKDF (reference sequence). This CDR3 contains 17 residues. CDR3 protein: CATSRDRLGQATDTQYF. The CDR3 region has the DNA TGTGCCACCAGCAGAGATCGGTTGGGACAGGCCACAGATACGCAGTATTTT.

The chain employs TRBV2 and TRBJ1-2; D call uncertain. Trimming took 3 bases from V and 4 from J, leaving 15 bases between them. This CDR3 contains 15 residues. CDR1 and CDR2 from the germline V gene are SNHLY and FYNNEI. CDR3 nucleotide sequence: TGTGCCAGCAGTGAGAGGAGCACCGGAGGCTATGGCTACACCTTC. This translates into CASSERSTGGYGYTF.

The CDR3 loop is CASSPRQGDLIYEQYF. Written as DNA, the CDR3 is TGTGCCAGCAGCCCACGACAGGGGGACCTAATCTACGAGCAGTACTTC. The chain employs TRBV7-2 and TRBJ2-7; 9 bases align to TRBD1. The CDR3 length is 16 residues. Unmatched junction bases numbered 11, after V lost 5 bases and J lost 3 bases. The germline V gene has CDR1 SGHTA and CDR2 FQGNSA. The whole variable domain, filled in from reference TRBV7-2 and TRBJ2-7, reads GAGVSQSPSNKVTEKGKDVELRCDPISGHTALYWYRQSLGQGLEFLIYFQGNSAPDKSGLPSDRFSAERTGGSVSTLTIQRTQQEDSAVYLCASSPRQGDLIYEQYFGPGTRLTVT.

CDR3: CASSPLQGAGGYTF. CDR3 sequence (DNA): TGTGCCAGCAGTCCACTCCAGGGGGCGGGGGGCTACACCTTC. The V gene is TRBV27, the J gene TRBJ1-2, with 8 positions matching TRBD1. Per germline, CDR1 MNHEY and CDR2 SMNVEV (reference sequence). The CDR3 is 14 residues long. Trimming took 5 bases from V and 8 from J; bases not matched to a gene: 10.

The V call is TRBV7-8, the J call TRBJ2-1; the D gene is possibly TRBD1 (6 bases). Germline V gene lookup returns CDR1 SGHVS and CDR2 FQNEAQ. The V end lost 4 bases, the J end lost 4 bases, and 11 bases lay between the germline ends. This CDR3 is 14 amino acids long. The CDR3 DNA reads as TGTGCCAGCAGCTATCGGGACACGTACAATGAGCAGTTCTTC. It translates to CASSYRDTYNEQFF. Complete variable domain (other parts from reference TRBV7-8 and TRBJ2-1): GAGVSQSPRYKVAKRGQDVALRCDPISGHVSLFWYQQALGQGPEFLTYFQNEAQLDKSGLPSDRFFAERPEGSVSTLKIQRTQQEDSAVYLCASSYRDTYNEQFFGPGTRLTVL.

The chain links TRBV6-2 or TRBV6-3 to TRBJ2-7; 7 bases line up with TRBD1. Looked up from germline, CDR1 is MNHEY and CDR2 is SVGEGT. The CDR3 runs 17 residues. With V trimmed by 4 bases and J by 0 bases, 12 bases remained unmatched. CDR3 in amino acids: CASSFRLNRGFSYEQYF. The CDR3 nucleotides are TGTGCCAGCAGTTTTCGACTCAACAGGGGCTTCTCCTACGAGCAGTACTTC.

This clone occurred once. The chain employs TRBV27 and TRBJ2-7; perhaps TRBD2 as D (6 bases). This CDR3 spans 12 amino acids. Germline-derived CDR1 and CDR2 are MNHEY and SMNVEV (reference sequence). The germline V and J ends were trimmed by 8 bases and 2 bases, with 10 bases remaining between them. The CDR3 sequence: CASGGTPYEQYF. In nucleotides, the CDR3 is TGTGCCAGCGGGGGGACCCCCTACGAGCAGTACTTC.

This chain uses TRBV10-3 with TRBJ2-4; 8 bases map to TRBD2. Germline V gene sequence: CDR1 ENHRY, CDR2 SYGVKD. V dropped 3 bases and J dropped 8; count of bases not matched to a gene: 3. This CDR3 has 13 residues. In DNA, the CDR3 is TGTGCCATCAGTGACGGGGGGGTAGACATTCAGTACTTC. Protein product: CAISDGGVDIQYF.

The V call is TRBV27, the J call TRBJ2-7, with TRBD2 identical over 8 bases. CDR1 and CDR2 from the germline V gene are MNHEY and SMNVEV (reference sequence). This CDR3 has 14 amino acids. The V gene end was trimmed by 7 bases and the J gene end by 3 bases; junction bases not matched to a gene: 8. CDR3 DNA: TGTGCCAGCACGCCGGGGGGGTCTCGCTACGAGCAGTACTTC. It codes for CASTPGGSRYEQYF.

This clone has a handful of counts. The chain couples TRBV7-9 to TRBJ1-2, with TRBD1 matching 11 bases. With 0 bases clipped from V and 5 bases from J, the junction kept 11 bases outside the gene matches. Germline-derived CDR1 and CDR2 are SEHNR and FQNEAQ (reference sequence). The CDR3 extends over 18 amino acids. CDR3 residues: CASSLAVGTGGLGYGYTF. In nucleotides, the CDR3 is TGTGCCAGCAGCTTAGCTGTTGGGACAGGGGGTCTAGGGTATGGCTACACCTTC.

The chain carries TRBV7-2 and TRBJ2-7, with D maybe TRBD1 (5 bases). The CDR3 consists of 16 residues. Trimming left V 6 bases short and J 1 base short, with 19 bases between. CDR1 and CDR2 (germline): SGHTA, FQGNSA. CDR3 loop: CASRALGIGVSYEQYF. The DNA for the CDR3 is TGTGCCAGCAGGGCCTTGGGGATAGGGGTATCCTACGAGCAGTACTTC.

The rearrangement links TRBV12-3 or TRBV12-4 to TRBJ1-1; 7 bases fit TRBD1. CDR3 size: 12 residues. Unmatched junction bases numbered 3, after V lost 5 bases and J lost 6 bases. Here the CDR3 reads CASSRQGPEAFF. In DNA form, the CDR3 reads TGTGCCAGCAGTAGACAGGGACCTGAAGCTTTCTTT.

V is TRBV7-2 and J is TRBJ2-3; TRBD2 matches at 9 bases. Germline V gene data show CDR1 as SGHTA and CDR2 as FQGNSA. J gave up 0 bases and V 0 bases, and 10 bases lay outside the gene matches. This CDR3 is built from 19 residues. CDR3: CASSLAGRGGLTSTDTQYF. Here the CDR3 DNA reads TGTGCCAGCAGCTTAGCGGGGCGGGGGGGCCTAACTAGCACAGATACGCAGTATTTT.

The chain is built from TRBV6-4 and TRBJ1-1; TRBD1 agrees at 8 bases. CDR1 and CDR2 from the germline V gene are MRHNA and SNTAGT. The CDR3 is 14 amino acids. The J segment lost 4 bases and the V segment lost 4 bases, leaving 5 bases of the junction unmatched. The CDR3 protein is CASSAQGVGTEAFF. The CDR3 DNA sequence: TGTGCCAGCAGTGCACAGGGGGTGGGCACTGAAGCTTTCTTT.

This clone was detected once. The rearrangement links TRBV24-1 to TRBJ1-2; 7 bases map to TRBD1. The V segment lost 4 bases and the J segment 8 bases; nucleotides outside the gene matches: 12. This CDR3 has 15 residues. Germline CDR1 is KGHDR and CDR2 is SFDVKD. CDR3 loop: CATSDGSQGGGGYTF. The CDR3 DNA sequence: TGTGCCACCAGTGACGGTAGCCAGGGGGGTGGAGGCTACACCTTC.

The genes are TRBV14 and TRBJ2-7, with a tentative D call TRBD1 (7 bases). CDR1 is SGHDN, CDR2 FVKESK, per germline. V was trimmed by 3 bases and J by 2 bases, leaving 11 bases between them. CDR3 length: 14 residues. The DNA of the CDR3 is TGTGCCAGCAGCCAGCGGGACAGAACCTACGAGCAGTACTTC. This sequence encodes CASSQRDRTYEQYF.

The V call is TRBV2, the J call TRBJ1-2; 7 bases agree with TRBD1. V shed 6 bases, J shed 8 bases, and the junction held 9 bases outside the gene matches. The CDR3 runs to 13 residues. The germline CDR1 and CDR2 sequences are SNHLY and FYNNEI. The CDR3 DNA reads TGTGCCAGCAGGGTCTTAGGACAGGCGGGCTACACCTTC. Its translation is CASRVLGQAGYTF.

This clone showed up just once. Different DNA sequences within this sample yield the same CDR3. V is TRBV5-1 and J is TRBJ1-6, with D perhaps matching TRBD1 (6 bases). With 0 bases removed from V and 6 bases from J, the gap between germline ends came to 10 bases. Germline CDR1 and CDR2: SGHRS and YFSETQ. The CDR3 runs 15 residues. The CDR3 reads CASSLDRVGNSPLHF. CDR3 coding DNA: TGCGCCAGCAGCTTGGACAGGGTGGGTAATTCACCCCTCCACTTT. The full variable domain, rest sourced from reference TRBV5-1 and TRBJ1-6, is KAGVTQTPRYLIKTRGQQVTLSCSPISGHRSVSWYQQTPGQGLQFLFEYFSETQRNKGNFPGRFSGRQFSNSRSEMNVSTLELGDSALYLCASSLDRVGNSPLHFGNGTRLTVT.